This T cell receptor beta chain was identified during a study of T cell responses to AZD1222 COVID-19 vaccine. Trimming removed 5 bases from V and 0 bases from J, with 17 bases in between. There are 16 residues in the CDR3. Germline V lookup: CDR1 SQVTM, CDR2 ANQGSEA. Libraries were prepared by immunoSEQ multiplex PCR; TCRdb keeps only in-frame clonotypes and omits some of them. The sample holds approximately 130,000 clones; 80% to 90% are singletons and the top ten take over 8%. This material consisted of peripheral blood, taken on day 0 of AZD1222 vaccination. The chain couples TRBV29-1 to TRBJ1-3; no firm D call. This clonotype was sampled from an adult in good health. In DNA, the CDR3 is TGCAGCGTTCACACCGACACTAGTGTCTCTGGAAACACCATATATTTT. Amino acids: CSVHTDTSVSGNTIYF.